This T cell receptor beta chain was identified in a study of blood T cells in healthy people across ages. Using a J-beta primer mix together with a sample-barcoded 5' primer, a second PCR was run for roughly 6 to 12 cycles. Using its own MiXCR run on the 5' RACE reads, TCRdb lists one record per CDR3 protein. The sample holds roughly 720,000 distinct CDR3 sequences; roughly 50% are singletons and the top ten take approximately 40%. Germline V lookup: CDR1 ENHRY, CDR2 SYGVKD. V was clipped by 4 bases and J by 4 bases, with 19 bases between them. This CDR3 has 16 amino acids. This sequence was found in an elderly man in good health. What was sequenced was blood. This chain joins TRBV10-3 and TRBJ1-1; D is ambiguous. CDR3 DNA: TGTGCCATCAGTGTGGCTCCCGCGGGCGAGGGCACTGAAGCTTTCTTT. It codes for CAISVAPAGEGTEAFF.